This paragraph reports one T cell receptor beta chain. After extraction with the RNeasy kit, about 0.5 to 1 ug of the RNA was reverse transcribed using random hexamers. TCRdb called the immunoSEQ multiplex PCR reads again in MiXCR, with one record for every CDR3 protein. The table shows 180,000 or so distinct CDR3 sequences, with around 94% occurring only once. The sample belongs to a study of CD8 T cells in Susac syndrome. Germline-derived CDR1 and CDR2 are DFQATT and SNEGSKA (reference sequence). V was pared by 0 bases and J by 2 bases, with 8 bases of the junction left unmatched. This CDR3 comprises 16 residues.

The sequenced sample was CD4+ T cells from PBMCs. V and J are TRBV20-1 and TRBJ2-5; 8 bases are a match to TRBD2. The TCR comes from a human donor in good health. Here the CDR3 reads CSARDGERGYQETQYF. The CDR3, as DNA: TGCAGTGCTAGAGATGGGGAGCGGGGGTATCAAGAGACCCAGTACTTC.